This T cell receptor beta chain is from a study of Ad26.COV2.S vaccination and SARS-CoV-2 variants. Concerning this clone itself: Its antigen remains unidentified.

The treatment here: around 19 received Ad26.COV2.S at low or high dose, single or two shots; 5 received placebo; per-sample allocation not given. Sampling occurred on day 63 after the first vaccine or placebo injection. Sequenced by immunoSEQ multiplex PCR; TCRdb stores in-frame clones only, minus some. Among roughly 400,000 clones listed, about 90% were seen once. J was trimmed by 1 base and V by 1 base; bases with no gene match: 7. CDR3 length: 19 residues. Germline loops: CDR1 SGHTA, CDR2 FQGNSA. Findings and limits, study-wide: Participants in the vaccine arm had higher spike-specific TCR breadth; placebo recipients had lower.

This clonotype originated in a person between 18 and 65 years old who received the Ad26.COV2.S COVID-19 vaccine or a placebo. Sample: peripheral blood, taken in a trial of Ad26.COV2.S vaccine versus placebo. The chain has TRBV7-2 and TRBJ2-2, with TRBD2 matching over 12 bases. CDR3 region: CASSLGSSGGAWNTGELFF. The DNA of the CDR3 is TGTGCCAGCAGCTTAGGGTCTAGCGGGGGGGCCTGGAACACCGGGGAGCTGTTTTTT.